Below, 30 T cell receptor beta chains from the same sample are listed, as sequenced in a study of beta chain features in type 1 diabetes. Every isolated RNA sample was fully reverse transcribed, so sequencing captured expressed TCRB transcripts. Sequencing used immunoSEQ multiplex PCR; TCRdb keeps in-frame clones, though not all of them. Among 160,000 or so clones listed, approximately 8.4% were seen once. Sequencing input: central memory CD4+ T cells from blood. All receptors derive from a woman between 18 and 29 years old in good health.

V is TRBV5-4 and J is TRBJ2-1, with TRBD2 as a possible D gene (7 bases). Germline lookup yields CDR1 SGHNT and CDR2 YYREEE (reference sequence). The CDR3 loop spans 16 amino acids. V lost 6 bases to trimming and J lost 9 bases, with 25 bases between them. CDR3 sequence reads: CASTGLLGGGQGEQFF. Written as DNA, the CDR3 is TGTGCCAGCACCGGACTACTAGGGGGAGGGCAAGGTGAGCAGTTCTTC.

In its sample, this clone was seen a few times. The chain uses TRBV29-1 and TRBJ2-3, with D perhaps matching TRBD1 (5 bases). The V gene lost 7 bases and the J gene lost 1 base, with 15 bases spanning the gap. Germline V gene sequence: CDR1 SQVTM, CDR2 ANQGSEA. The CDR3 covers 14 residues. Written as DNA, the CDR3 is TGCAGCGCCGCGGATCTAGGGGGCACAGATACGCAGTATTTT. Its protein product is CSAADLGGTDTQYF.

This clone was counted only a few times. V is TRBV11-2 and J is TRBJ2-1, with D unclear. This CDR3 region has 13 residues. V was cut by 7 bases and J by 0 bases, with 7 bases left in between. The V gene's germline CDR1 is SGHAT and CDR2 FQNNGV. This CDR3 reads CASTRSSYNEQFF. The CDR3 DNA reads TGTGCCAGCACCCGGAGCTCCTACAATGAGCAGTTCTTC. The full variable domain, completed using reference TRBV11-2 and TRBJ2-1, is EAGVAQSPRYKIIEKRQSVAFWCNPISGHATLYWYQQILGQGPKLLIQFQNNGVVDDSQLPKDRFSAERLKGVDSTLKIQPAKLEDSAVYLCASTRSSYNEQFFGPGTRLTVL.

This clone was counted between two and nine times. The same CDR3 is also encoded by other DNA sequences in this sample. The genes are TRBV7-2 and TRBJ1-2; no firm D call. Germline V lookup: CDR1 SGHTA, CDR2 FQGNSA. V lost 3 bases, J lost 2 bases, and 7 bases lay in between. This CDR3 contains 13 residues. For the CDR3, the DNA is TGTGCCAGCAGCTTCGACAAAAACTATGGCTACACCTTC. Amino acid sequence: CASSFDKNYGYTF.

This clone has only a few counts. At one end, the junction sequence differs from germline, possibly due to a read error. This sequence joins TRBV7-7 and TRBJ2-2, with a tentative D call TRBD1 (9 bases). The CDR3 is 16 amino acids. Per the germline V gene, CDR1 is SSHAT and CDR2 is FNYEAQ (reference sequence). The CDR3 DNA sequence: TGTGCTAGCAGCTTAGCGGGACAGGGAGTCCCCGGGGAGCTGTTTTTT. Protein product: CASSLAGQGVPGELFF. Using reference TRBV7-7 and TRBJ2-2 for the parts outside the CDR3, the full variable domain is GAGVSQSPRYKVTKRGQDVTLRCDPISSHATLYWYQQALGQGPEFLTYFNYEAQPDKSGLPSDRFSAERPEGSISTLTIQRTEQRDSAMYRCASSLAGQGVPGELFFGEGSRLTVL.

Notes on this clone: The sample has other DNA sequences that encode this CDR3 too. This chain connects TRBV2 to TRBJ2-3; D unresolved. Germline V gene sequence: CDR1 SNHLY, CDR2 FYNNEI. Trimming cost V 5 bases and J 0 bases, with 3 bases left between them. The CDR3 sequence is 12 residues long. CDR3 sequence (DNA): TGTGCCAGCAGTCCTAGCACAGATACGCAGTATTTT. Residues: CASSPSTDTQYF.

This clone was counted only a few times. This chain joins TRBV4-2 and TRBJ2-1; no clear D gene. This CDR3 comprises 14 residues. Germline V gives CDR1 LGHNA, CDR2 YNFKEQ. V was cut by 0 bases and J by 8 bases, with 11 bases left in between. This chain's CDR3 is CASSQDISYDEQFF. The DNA for the CDR3 is TGTGCCAGCAGCCAAGATATTAGTTACGATGAGCAGTTCTTC.

In this sample, this clone turned up a few times. This sequence joins TRBV18 and TRBJ2-1; D could derive from TRBD1 or TRBD2 (9 bases each). Germline V gene sequence: CDR1 KGHSH, CDR2 LQKENI. V gave up 4 bases and J gave up 3 bases, with 28 bases separating them. The CDR3 sequence is 20 residues long. The CDR3 here is CASSRGQGGYSGSGYNEQFF. The CDR3 DNA sequence: TGTGCCAGCTCACGGGGACAGGGCGGCTATAGCGGGAGCGGCTACAATGAGCAGTTCTTC.

This clone came up a few times. The genes are TRBV7-8 and TRBJ1-5; D perhaps matches TRBD1 (5 bases). The V and J ends lost 1 base and 1 base respectively, with 8 bases between them. The CDR3 has 15 residues. The V gene's germline CDR1 is SGHVS and CDR2 FQNEAQ. The CDR3 sequence is CASSLGGGSNQPQHF. The DNA of the CDR3 is TGTGCCAGCAGCTTAGGCGGGGGGAGCAATCAGCCCCAGCATTTT.

V gene TRBV2 combines with J gene TRBJ2-1, with 13 bases matching TRBD2. The CDR3 extends over 17 amino acids. Germline CDR1 reads SNHLY; CDR2 reads FYNNEI. Germline trimming cut 7 bases from V and 0 bases from J; bases unmatched to any gene: 6. CDR3 loop: CASTEGLAGSSYNEQFF. The CDR3 DNA reads as TGTGCCAGCACCGAGGGACTAGCGGGGAGCTCCTACAATGAGCAGTTCTTC.

This rearrangement joins TRBV5-1 to TRBJ1-1; TRBD1 might be the D (6 bases). CDR1 SGHRS and CDR2 YFSETQ come from the germline V gene. This CDR3 spans 15 amino acids. The ends were cut back, 2 bases at V and 1 base at J, with 12 bases in the middle. The CDR3 loop is CASSLTGQENTEAFF. The CDR3 bases are TGCGCCAGCAGCTTAACGGGACAAGAGAACACTGAAGCTTTCTTT.

This clone was seen more than once but under ten times. This chain joins TRBV6-5 and TRBJ1-5, with TRBD1 as a possible D gene (5 bases). CDR1 and CDR2 (germline): MNHEY, SVGAGI. Trimming removed 5 bases from V and 4 bases from J, with 9 bases in between. The CDR3 totals 13 residues. CDR3 sequence (DNA): TGTGCCAGCAGTCGACAGTTAAATCAGCCCCAGCATTTT. It specifies CASSRQLNQPQHF.

The chain joins TRBV5-4 to TRBJ2-2; 9 bases match TRBD1. Losses at the gene ends were 4 bases for V and 3 bases for J; bases not matched to a gene: 4. Germline V gives CDR1 SGHNT, CDR2 YYREEE (reference sequence). The length of the CDR3 is 15 residues. The CDR3 DNA reads TGTGCCAGCAGCCTCCGGGACAGGGACACCGGGGAGCTGTTTTTT. Its translation: CASSLRDRDTGELFF.

This clone was counted a few times. The CDR3 DNA reads as TGCGCCAGCAGCCCCTGGAGGGGAGATACGCAGTATTTT. Protein: CASSPWRGDTQYF. The V gene is TRBV5-1, the J gene TRBJ2-3; D perhaps matches TRBD2 (6 bases). The length of the CDR3 is 13 residues. Germline CDR1 and CDR2: SGHRS and YFSETQ. Trimming removed 4 bases from V and 5 bases from J, with 11 bases in between.

The table lists this clone with a few counts. This chain links TRBV9 with TRBJ2-2, with TRBD1 as a possible D gene (6 bases). This CDR3 has 15 amino acids. The V gene lost 4 bases and the J gene lost 1 base, with 11 bases spanning the gap. The V gene's germline CDR1 is SGDLS and CDR2 YYNGEE. CDR3 sequence reads: CASSPQGGNTGELFF. The CDR3 DNA sequence: TGTGCCAGCAGCCCGCAAGGGGGGAACACCGGGGAGCTGTTTTTT.

This clone was recorded a few times. The V call is TRBV1, the J call TRBJ2-7; the table's D call, TRBD1, has no DNA check behind it. TRBV1 is flagged as a pseudogene. There are 13 residues in the CDR3. CDR3: CTSSPGQTYEQYF. As DNA, the CDR3 is TGCACCAGCAGCCCGGGACAGACCTACGAGCAGTACTTC.

In this sample, this clone turned up a few times. J is TRBJ1-2 and V is TRBV19, with D perhaps matching TRBD1 (6 bases). Germline CDR1 is LNHDA and CDR2 is SQIVND (reference sequence). This CDR3 comprises 13 residues. Trimming shortened V by 3 bases and J by 6 bases, and 11 bases separated the two germline ends. The DNA of the CDR3 is TGTGCCAGTAGTATGTCCAGGGGAAATGGCTACACCTTC. Amino acid sequence: CASSMSRGNGYTF. The full variable domain, rest sourced from reference TRBV19 and TRBJ1-2, is DGGITQSPKYLFRKEGQNVTLSCEQNLNHDAMYWYRQDPGQGLRLIYYSQIVNDFQKGDIAEGYSVSREKKESFPLTVTSAQKNPTAFYLCASSMSRGNGYTFGSGTRLTVV.

This clone was counted only a few times. The CDR3 sequence is CASSLGAYTDTQYF. CDR3 in DNA: TGTGCCAGCAGCTTAGGGGCCTACACAGATACGCAGTATTTT. V gene TRBV11-2 combines with J gene TRBJ2-3; D is undetermined. The V gene's germline CDR1 is SGHAT and CDR2 FQNNGV. Trimming pared 1 base from V and 2 bases from J, leaving 7 bases between. The CDR3 contains 14 residues.

The V gene is TRBV2, the J gene TRBJ2-7; 7 bases fit TRBD1. V shed 6 bases, J shed 6 bases, and the junction held 11 bases outside the gene matches. The CDR3 is made up of 14 amino acids. Germline CDR1 SNHLY, CDR2 FYNNEI. The CDR3 here is CASRTGRGRSEQYF. CDR3 DNA: TGTGCCAGCAGGACGGGCAGGGGGAGAAGCGAGCAGTACTTC.

The J gene is TRBJ2-7, the V gene TRBV19; TRBD1 might be the D (6 bases). V gave up 5 bases and J gave up 3 bases, with 17 bases separating them. Looked up from germline, CDR1 is LNHDA and CDR2 is SQIVND (reference sequence). The CDR3 is 15 amino acids. CDR3 loop: CASSLYGTTDYEQYF. Written as DNA, the CDR3 is TGTGCCAGTAGTTTATACGGGACAACCGACTACGAGCAGTACTTC.

V and J are TRBV15 and TRBJ1-1; TRBD1 matches 8 bases. The CDR3 loop spans 14 amino acids. The junction had 3 bases not matched to a gene; V was cut back by 5 bases and J by 1 base. CDR1 and CDR2 (germline): LNHNV, YYDKDF (reference sequence). The CDR3 coding sequence is TGTGCCACCAGCGGTGGACAGGGGAACACTGAAGCTTTCTTT. As protein: CATSGGQGNTEAFF.

The rearrangement joins TRBV19 to TRBJ2-5; maybe TRBD2 (5 bases). Germline lookup yields CDR1 LNHDA and CDR2 SQIVND (reference sequence). Trimming removed 7 bases from V and 1 base from J, with 13 bases in between. The CDR3 loop spans 14 amino acids. The CDR3 is CASTVRGGQETQYF. CDR3 nucleotides: TGTGCCAGTACAGTCAGAGGAGGCCAAGAGACCCAGTACTTC.

The chain joins TRBV7-2 to TRBJ1-6; 8 bases are shared with TRBD1. The CDR3 covers 16 residues. Germline loops: CDR1 SGHTA, CDR2 FQGNSA. The V gene end was trimmed by 3 bases and the J gene end by 2 bases; junction bases not matched to a gene: 3. CDR3 sequence reads: CASSFRGQAYNSPLHF. CDR3 coding DNA: TGTGCCAGCAGCTTCCGGGGACAGGCCTATAATTCACCCCTCCACTTT.

The chain joins TRBV5-1 to TRBJ2-2, with D perhaps matching TRBD2 (6 bases). Germline V gives CDR1 SGHRS, CDR2 YFSETQ. Trimming left V 0 bases short and J 4 bases short, with 10 bases between. The CDR3 covers 15 residues. The DNA for the CDR3 is TGCGCCAGCAGCTTGGTGGGGGACTTCACCGGGGAGCTGTTTTTT. Residues: CASSLVGDFTGELFF.

This clone was seen more than once but under ten times. V and J are TRBV4-1 and TRBJ2-3; D perhaps matches TRBD2 (6 bases). Trimming removed 0 bases at V and 2 bases at J, with 12 bases between. The V gene's germline CDR1 is MGHRA and CDR2 YSYEKL. The CDR3 extends over 16 amino acids. The CDR3 nucleotides are TGCGCCAGCAGCCAAGAATGGGGGAGGCCCACAGATACGCAGTATTTT. Translating it yields CASSQEWGRPTDTQYF.

This clone was recorded a few times. The V and J genes are TRBV4-1 and TRBJ1-2; D is uncertain. Looked up from germline, CDR1 is MGHRA and CDR2 is YSYEKL. The CDR3 length is 12 residues. Trimming removed 3 bases at V and 7 bases at J, with 9 bases between. This chain's CDR3 is CASSQASLGYTF. DNA for the CDR3: TGCGCCAGCAGCCAGGCCTCCCTTGGCTACACCTTC.

The rearrangement uses TRBV5-6 and TRBJ1-1; 8 bases match TRBD1. The CDR3 consists of 14 residues. Germline V gene sequence: CDR1 SGHDT, CDR2 YYEEEE. The J segment lost 5 bases and the V segment lost 3 bases, leaving 6 bases of the junction unmatched. The CDR3 bases are TGTGCCAGCAGCTCTGGACAGGGCCTAACTGAAGCTTTCTTT. The encoded protein is CASSSGQGLTEAFF. The full variable domain, rest sourced from reference TRBV5-6 and TRBJ1-1, is DAGVTQSPTHLIKTRGQQVTLRCSPKSGHDTVSWYQQALGQGPQFIFQYYEEEERQRGNFPDRFSGHQFPNYSSELNVNALLLGDSALYLCASSSGQGLTEAFFGQGTRLTVV.

The chain recombines TRBV11-3 with TRBJ1-1, with TRBD1 matching over 8 bases. The CDR3 extends over 16 amino acids. The ends lost 5 bases at V and 3 bases at J; junction bases unmatched: 11. CDR1 and CDR2 from the germline V gene are SGHNT and YENEEA. The CDR3 sequence: CASSPRTGWEDTEAFF. In nucleotides, the CDR3 is TGTGCCAGCAGCCCTCGGACAGGGTGGGAGGACACTGAAGCTTTCTTT.

This clone showed up just a few times. The chain is built from TRBV7-2 and TRBJ1-3; TRBD1 is a possible D gene (6 bases). V lost 5 bases and J 2 bases, leaving 13 bases between the germline ends. CDR3 length equals 15 residues. CDR1 is SGHTA, CDR2 FQGNSA, per germline. CDR3 residues: CASSANRVTGNTIYF. For the CDR3, the DNA is TGTGCCAGCAGCGCAAACAGGGTTACTGGAAACACCATATATTTT.

This chain's CDR3 is CASSLTLATGELFF. CDR3 coding DNA: TGCGCCAGCAGCTTGACGCTAGCAACCGGGGAGCTGTTTTTT. The chain combines TRBV5-1 with TRBJ2-2; possibly TRBD2 for D (5 bases). This CDR3 comprises 14 residues. V lost 1 base, J lost 5 bases, and 9 bases lay in between. Germline V gene sequence: CDR1 SGHRS, CDR2 YFSETQ.